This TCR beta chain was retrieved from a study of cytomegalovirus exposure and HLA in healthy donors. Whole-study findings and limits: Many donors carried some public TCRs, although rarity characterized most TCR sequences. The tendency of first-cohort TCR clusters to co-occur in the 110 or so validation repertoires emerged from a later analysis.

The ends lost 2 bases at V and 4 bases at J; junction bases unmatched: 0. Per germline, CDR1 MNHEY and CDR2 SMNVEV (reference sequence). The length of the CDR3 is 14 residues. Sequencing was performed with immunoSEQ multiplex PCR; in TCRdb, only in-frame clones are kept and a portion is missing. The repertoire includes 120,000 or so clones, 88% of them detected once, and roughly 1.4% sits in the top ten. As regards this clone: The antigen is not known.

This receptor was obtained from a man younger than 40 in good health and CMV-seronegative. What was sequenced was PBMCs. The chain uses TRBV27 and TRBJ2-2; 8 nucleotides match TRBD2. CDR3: CASSLGTSTGELFF. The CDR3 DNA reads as TGTGCCAGCAGTTTAGGGACTAGCACCGGGGAGCTGTTTTTT.